This T cell receptor beta chain was recorded in a study of cytotoxic CD8 clonotypes in ibrutinib-treated CLL. Sequenced by immunoSEQ multiplex PCR; TCRdb stores in-frame clones only, minus some. The sample yields about 200,000 clones, about three quarters seen once. Genomic DNA (around 2 micrograms) was obtained from cryopreserved PBMCs for construction of TCR beta libraries. General study findings and limits: Relative to age-matched healthy donors, clonality at baseline was higher, and it tracked circulating CD8+ T-cell counts.

With 2 bases removed from V and 0 bases from J, the gap between germline ends came to 7 bases. The CDR3 has 14 amino acids. Germline V gene lookup returns CDR1 WSHSY and CDR2 SAAADI. Of note for this clone: Antigen: not known.

The input for sequencing was PBMCs, taken after 12 months of ibrutinib treatment. This receptor was identified in a human donor with chronic lymphocytic leukemia. This chain joins TRBV10-2 and TRBJ1-1; no definite D call. The CDR3 DNA is TGCGCCAGCAGTGAGGGGCGGATGAACACTGAAGCTTTCTTT. This codes for CASSEGRMNTEAFF.